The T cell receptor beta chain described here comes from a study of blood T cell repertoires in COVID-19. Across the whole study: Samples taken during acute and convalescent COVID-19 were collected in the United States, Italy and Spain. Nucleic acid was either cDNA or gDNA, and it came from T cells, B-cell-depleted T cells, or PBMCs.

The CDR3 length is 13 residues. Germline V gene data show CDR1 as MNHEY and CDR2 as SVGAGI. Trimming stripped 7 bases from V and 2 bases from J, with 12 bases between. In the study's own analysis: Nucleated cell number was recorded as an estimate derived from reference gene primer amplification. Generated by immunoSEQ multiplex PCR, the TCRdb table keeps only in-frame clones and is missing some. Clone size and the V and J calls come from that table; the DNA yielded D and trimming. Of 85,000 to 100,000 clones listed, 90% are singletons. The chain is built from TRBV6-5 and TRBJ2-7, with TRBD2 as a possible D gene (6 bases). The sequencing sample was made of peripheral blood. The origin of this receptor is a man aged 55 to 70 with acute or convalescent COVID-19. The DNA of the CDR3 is TGTGCCAGCAACCGACTAGGGGCCTACGAGCAGTACTTC. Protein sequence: CASNRLGAYEQYF.